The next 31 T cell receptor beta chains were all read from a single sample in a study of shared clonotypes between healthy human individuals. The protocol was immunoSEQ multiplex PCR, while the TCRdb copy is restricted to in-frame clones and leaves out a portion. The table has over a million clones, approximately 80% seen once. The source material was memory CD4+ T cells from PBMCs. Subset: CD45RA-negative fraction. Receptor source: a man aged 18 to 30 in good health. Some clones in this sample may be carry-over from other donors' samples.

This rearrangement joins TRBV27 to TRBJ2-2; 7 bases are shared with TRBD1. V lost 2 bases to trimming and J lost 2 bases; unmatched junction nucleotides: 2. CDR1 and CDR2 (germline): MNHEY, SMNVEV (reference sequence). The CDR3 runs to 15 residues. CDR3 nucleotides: TGTGCCAGCAGTTTAGGGGACAGAAACACCGGGGAGCTGTTTTTT. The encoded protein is CASSLGDRNTGELFF.

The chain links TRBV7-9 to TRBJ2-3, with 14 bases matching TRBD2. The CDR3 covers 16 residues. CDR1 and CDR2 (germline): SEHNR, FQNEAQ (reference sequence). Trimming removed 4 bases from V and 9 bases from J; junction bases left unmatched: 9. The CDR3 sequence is CASSYSGTSGSLTQYF. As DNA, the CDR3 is TGTGCCAGCAGCTATAGCGGGACTAGCGGGAGTTTAACGCAGTATTTT. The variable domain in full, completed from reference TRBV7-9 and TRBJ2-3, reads DTGVSQNPRHKITKRGQNVTFRCDPISEHNRLYWYRQTLGQGPEFLTYFQNEAQLEKSRLLSDRFSAERPKGSFSTLEIQRTEQGDSAMYLCASSYSGTSGSLTQYFGPGTRLTVL.

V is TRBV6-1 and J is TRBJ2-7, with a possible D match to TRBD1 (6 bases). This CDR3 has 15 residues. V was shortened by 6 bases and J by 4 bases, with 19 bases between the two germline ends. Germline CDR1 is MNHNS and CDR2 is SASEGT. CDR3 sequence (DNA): TGTGCCAGCAGCGCCCTACAGGGCAGGTATTACGAGCAGTACTTC. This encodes CASSALQGRYYEQYF.

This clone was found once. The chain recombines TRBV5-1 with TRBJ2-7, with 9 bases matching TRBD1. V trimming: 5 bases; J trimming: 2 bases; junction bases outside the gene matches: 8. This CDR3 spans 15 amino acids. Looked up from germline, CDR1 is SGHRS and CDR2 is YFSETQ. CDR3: CASSLTGGPTYEQYF. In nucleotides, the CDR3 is TGCGCCAGCAGTCTTACAGGGGGCCCGACCTACGAGCAGTACTTC. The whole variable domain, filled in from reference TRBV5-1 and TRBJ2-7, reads KAGVTQTPRYLIKTRGQQVTLSCSPISGHRSVSWYQQTPGQGLQFLFEYFSETQRNKGNFPGRFSGRQFSNSRSEMNVSTLELGDSALYLCASSLTGGPTYEQYFGPGTRLTVT.

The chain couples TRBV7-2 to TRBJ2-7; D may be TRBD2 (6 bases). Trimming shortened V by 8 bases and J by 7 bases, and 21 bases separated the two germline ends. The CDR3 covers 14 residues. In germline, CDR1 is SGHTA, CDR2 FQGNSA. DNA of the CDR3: TGTGCCAGCCAGGCCTTTAACGGGGGAGTGGAGCAGTACTTC. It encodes CASQAFNGGVEQYF.

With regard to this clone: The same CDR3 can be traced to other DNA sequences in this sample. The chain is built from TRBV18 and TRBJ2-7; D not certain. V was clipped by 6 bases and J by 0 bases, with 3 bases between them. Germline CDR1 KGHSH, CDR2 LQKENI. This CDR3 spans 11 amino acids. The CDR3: CASSNSYEQYF. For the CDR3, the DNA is TGTGCCAGCTCGAACTCCTACGAGCAGTACTTC. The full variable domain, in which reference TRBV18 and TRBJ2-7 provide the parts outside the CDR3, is NAGVMQNPRHLVRRRGQEARLRCSPMKGHSHVYWYRQLPEEGLKFMVYLQKENIIDESGMPKERFSAEFPKEGPSILRIQQVVRGDSAAYFCASSNSYEQYFGPGTRLTVT.

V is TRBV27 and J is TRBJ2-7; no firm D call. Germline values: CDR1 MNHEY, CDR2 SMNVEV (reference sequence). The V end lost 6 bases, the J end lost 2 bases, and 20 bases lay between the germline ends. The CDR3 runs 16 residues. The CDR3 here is CASRRGRMVDPYEQYF. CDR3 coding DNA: TGTGCCAGCAGGCGAGGCCGTATGGTAGACCCCTACGAGCAGTACTTC.

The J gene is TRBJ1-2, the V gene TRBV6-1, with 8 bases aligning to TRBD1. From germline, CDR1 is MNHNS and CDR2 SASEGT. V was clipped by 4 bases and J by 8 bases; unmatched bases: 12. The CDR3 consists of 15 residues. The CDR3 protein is CASSARDRTFGGYTF. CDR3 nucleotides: TGTGCCAGCAGTGCCCGGGACAGGACCTTCGGAGGCTACACCTTC.

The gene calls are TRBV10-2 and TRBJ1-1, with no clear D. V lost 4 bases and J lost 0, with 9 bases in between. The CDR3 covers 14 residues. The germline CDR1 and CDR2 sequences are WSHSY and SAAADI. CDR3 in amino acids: CASSAGRMNTEAFF. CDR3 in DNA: TGCGCCAGCAGTGCCGGACGGATGAACACTGAAGCTTTCTTT.

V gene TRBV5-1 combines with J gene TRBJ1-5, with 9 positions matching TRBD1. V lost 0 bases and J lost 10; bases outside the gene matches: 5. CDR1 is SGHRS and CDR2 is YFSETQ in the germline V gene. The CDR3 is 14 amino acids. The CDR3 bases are TGCGCCAGCAGCTTGGAGGGACAGGGATCCCCCCAGCATTTT. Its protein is CASSLEGQGSPQHF.

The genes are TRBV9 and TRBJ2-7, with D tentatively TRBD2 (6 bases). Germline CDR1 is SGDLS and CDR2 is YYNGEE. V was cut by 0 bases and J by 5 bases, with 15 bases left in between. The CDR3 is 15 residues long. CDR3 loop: CASSVGGTLPHEQYF. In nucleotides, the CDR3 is TGTGCCAGCAGCGTAGGGGGGACTTTGCCCCACGAGCAGTACTTC.

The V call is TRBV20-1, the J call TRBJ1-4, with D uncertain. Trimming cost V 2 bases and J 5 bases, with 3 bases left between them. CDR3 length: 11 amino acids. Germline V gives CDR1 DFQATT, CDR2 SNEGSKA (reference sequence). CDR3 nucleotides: TGCAGTGCTAGATTGAATGAAAAACTGTTTTTT. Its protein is CSARLNEKLFF.

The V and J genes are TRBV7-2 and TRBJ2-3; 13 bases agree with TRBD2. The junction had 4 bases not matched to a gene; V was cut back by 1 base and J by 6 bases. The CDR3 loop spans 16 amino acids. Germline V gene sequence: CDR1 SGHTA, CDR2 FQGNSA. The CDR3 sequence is CASSLGGTSGKDTQYF. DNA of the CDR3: TGTGCCAGCAGCTTAGGGGGGACTAGCGGGAAGGATACGCAGTATTTT.

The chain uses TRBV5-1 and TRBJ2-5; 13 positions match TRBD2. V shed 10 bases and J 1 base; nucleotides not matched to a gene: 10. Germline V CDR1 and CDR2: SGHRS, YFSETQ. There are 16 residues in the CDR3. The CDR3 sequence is CAGRTSGSPPQETQYF. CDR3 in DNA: TGCGCCGGGAGGACTAGCGGGAGCCCCCCCCAAGAGACCCAGTACTTC.

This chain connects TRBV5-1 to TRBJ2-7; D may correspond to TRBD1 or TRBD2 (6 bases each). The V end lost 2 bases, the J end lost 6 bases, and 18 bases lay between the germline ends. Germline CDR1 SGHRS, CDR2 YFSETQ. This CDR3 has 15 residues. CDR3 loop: CASSLFFGGLGEQYF. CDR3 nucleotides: TGCGCCAGCAGCTTATTTTTCGGGGGCTTGGGCGAGCAGTACTTC.

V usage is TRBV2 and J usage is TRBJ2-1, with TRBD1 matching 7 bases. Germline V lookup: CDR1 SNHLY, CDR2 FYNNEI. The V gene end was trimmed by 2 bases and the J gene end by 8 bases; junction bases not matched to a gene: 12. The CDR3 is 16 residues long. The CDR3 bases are TGTGCCAGCAGTGAATGGGGAACAGGGGCACTGGATGAGCAGTTCTTC. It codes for CASSEWGTGALDEQFF.

CDR3 in DNA: TGTGCCAGCAGAACCGGGACAGCGAACACCGGGGAGCTGTTTTTT. It codes for CASRTGTANTGELFF. This rearrangement joins TRBV6-6 to TRBJ2-2; TRBD1 matches at 7 bases. The CDR3 totals 15 residues. V was clipped by 6 bases and J by 0 bases; unmatched bases: 4. In germline, CDR1 is MNHNY, CDR2 SVGAGI (reference sequence).

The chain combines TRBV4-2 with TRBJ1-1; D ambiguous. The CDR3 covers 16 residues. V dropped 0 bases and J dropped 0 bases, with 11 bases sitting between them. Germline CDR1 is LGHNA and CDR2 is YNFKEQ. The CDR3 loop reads CASSQDKAAVNTEAFF. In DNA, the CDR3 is TGTGCCAGCAGCCAAGATAAGGCAGCTGTGAACACTGAAGCTTTCTTT.

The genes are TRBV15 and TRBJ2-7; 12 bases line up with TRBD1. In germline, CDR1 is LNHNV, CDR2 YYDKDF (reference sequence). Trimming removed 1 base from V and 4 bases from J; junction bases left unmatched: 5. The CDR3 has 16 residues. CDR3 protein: CATSRGPGQGAYEQYF. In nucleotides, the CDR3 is TGTGCCACCAGCAGAGGACCGGGACAGGGGGCGTACGAGCAGTACTTC.

In nucleotides, the CDR3 is TGTGCCAGCAGCCCCATTCTGACCACAGATACGCAGTATTTT. It yields the protein CASSPILTTDTQYF. The V and J genes are TRBV9 and TRBJ2-3; the D is unclear. V gave up 4 bases and J gave up 2 bases, with 11 bases separating them. This CDR3 is 14 amino acids long. Per germline, CDR1 SGDLS and CDR2 YYNGEE.

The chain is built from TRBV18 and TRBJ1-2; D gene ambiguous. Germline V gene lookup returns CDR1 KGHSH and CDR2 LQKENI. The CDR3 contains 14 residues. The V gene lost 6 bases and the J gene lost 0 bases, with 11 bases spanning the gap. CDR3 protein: CASSLAASNYGYTF. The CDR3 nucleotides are TGTGCCAGCTCTCTTGCTGCCTCTAACTATGGCTACACCTTC.

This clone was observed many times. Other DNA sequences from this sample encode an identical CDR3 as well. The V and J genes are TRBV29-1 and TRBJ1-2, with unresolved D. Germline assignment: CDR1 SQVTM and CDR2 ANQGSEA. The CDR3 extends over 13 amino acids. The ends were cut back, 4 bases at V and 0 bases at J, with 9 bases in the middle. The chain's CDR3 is CSVAPATNYGYTF. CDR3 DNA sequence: TGCAGCGTTGCGCCGGCCACTAACTATGGCTACACCTTC.

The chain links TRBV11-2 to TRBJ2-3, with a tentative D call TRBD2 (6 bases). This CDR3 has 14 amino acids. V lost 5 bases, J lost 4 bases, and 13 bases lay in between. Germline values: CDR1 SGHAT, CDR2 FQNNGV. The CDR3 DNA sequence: TGTGCCAGCAGCGCGGGGTCCGTGGCAGATACGCAGTATTTT. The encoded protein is CASSAGSVADTQYF.

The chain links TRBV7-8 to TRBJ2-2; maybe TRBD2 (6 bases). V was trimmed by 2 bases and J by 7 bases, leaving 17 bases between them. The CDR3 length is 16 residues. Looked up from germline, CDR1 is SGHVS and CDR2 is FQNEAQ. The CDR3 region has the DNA TGTGCCAGCAGCTTATTGCGGGGAGGAGGTGACGGGGAGCTGTTTTTT. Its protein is CASSLLRGGGDGELFF.

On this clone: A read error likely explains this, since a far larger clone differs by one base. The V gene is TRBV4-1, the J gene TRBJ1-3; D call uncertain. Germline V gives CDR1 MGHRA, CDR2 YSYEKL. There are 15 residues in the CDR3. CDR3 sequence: CASGQVGGSGNTIYF. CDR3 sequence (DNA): TGCGCCAGCGGCCAAGTGGGAGGCTCTGGAAACACCATATATTTT.

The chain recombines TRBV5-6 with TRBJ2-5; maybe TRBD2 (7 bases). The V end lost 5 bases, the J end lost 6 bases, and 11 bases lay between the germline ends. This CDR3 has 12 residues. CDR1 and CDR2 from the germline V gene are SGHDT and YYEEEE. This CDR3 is CASSRGAKTQYF. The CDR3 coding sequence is TGTGCCAGCAGTCGGGGGGCGAAGACCCAGTACTTC.

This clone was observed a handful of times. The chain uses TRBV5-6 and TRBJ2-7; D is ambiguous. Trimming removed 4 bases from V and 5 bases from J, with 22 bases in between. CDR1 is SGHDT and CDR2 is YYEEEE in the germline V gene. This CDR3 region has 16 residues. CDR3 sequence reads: CASSQSWTARLNEQYF. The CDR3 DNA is TGTGCCAGCAGCCAAAGCTGGACGGCCCGCTTGAACGAGCAGTACTTC.

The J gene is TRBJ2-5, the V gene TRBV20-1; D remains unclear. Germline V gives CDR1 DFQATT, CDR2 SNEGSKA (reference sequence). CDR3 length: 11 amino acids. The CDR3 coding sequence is TGCAGCGGGTCGGGTCAAGAGACCCAGTACTTC. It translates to CSGSGQETQYF.

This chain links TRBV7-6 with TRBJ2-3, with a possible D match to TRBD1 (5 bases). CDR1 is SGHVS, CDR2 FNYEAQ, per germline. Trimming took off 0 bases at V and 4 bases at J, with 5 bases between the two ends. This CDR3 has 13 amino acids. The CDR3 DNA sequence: TGTGCCAGCAGCTTAGCCAGGGCAGATACGCAGTATTTT. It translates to CASSLARADTQYF.

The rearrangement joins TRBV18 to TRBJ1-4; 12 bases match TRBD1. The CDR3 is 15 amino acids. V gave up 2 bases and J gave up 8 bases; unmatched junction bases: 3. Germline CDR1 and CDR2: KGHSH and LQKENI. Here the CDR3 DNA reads TGTGCCAGCTCACCAACCGGGACAGGGGGCGAAAAACTGTTTTTT. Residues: CASSPTGTGGEKLFF.

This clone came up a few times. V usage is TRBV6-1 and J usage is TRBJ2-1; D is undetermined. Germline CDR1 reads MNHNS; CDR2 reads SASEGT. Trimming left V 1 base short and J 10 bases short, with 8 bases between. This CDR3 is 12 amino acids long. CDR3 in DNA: TGTGCCAGCAGTGAAGATACGGCGGAGCAGTTCTTC. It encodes CASSEDTAEQFF.